This T cell receptor (beta chain) was documented in a study of patients and donors after allogeneic stem cell transplantation. TCRdb redid the calling of the RT-PCR reads with MiXCR, one entry per CDR3 protein. This sample yields tens of thousands of distinct CDR3 sequences, of which under 50% are seen a single time; more than 55% belongs to the top ten. This CDR3 is built from 16 residues. The germline V gene has CDR1 LGHNA and CDR2 YSLEER. Trimming removed 0 bases at V and 0 bases at J, with 8 bases between. The sample taken for sequencing was blood, either unsorted or a sorted T cell fraction (not recorded which). The V call is TRBV4-3, the J call TRBJ1-4, with D uncertain. The TCR was taken from a human donor who was either an allogeneic HSCT recipient or a stem cell or donor lymphocyte infusion donor (not recorded which). It is not recorded whose cells these are; they may come from a transplant donor. In DNA form, the CDR3 reads TGCGCCAGCAGCCAAGATCACAGCTCAACTAATGAAAAACTGTTTTTT. Translated: CASSQDHSSTNEKLFF.